Below are 24 T cell receptor beta chains sequenced from a single sample in a study of cytomegalovirus exposure and HLA in healthy donors. Primers for the PCR totalled 60 Vbeta and 13 Jbeta. Here immunoSEQ multiplex PCR was the method, and the copy in TCRdb shows in-frame clones only, minus some. The sample consists of about 190,000 clones, just under 80% of them appearing once. Sequenced sample: PBMCs. Receptors were obtained from a woman in her twenties or thirties in good health and CMV-seropositive.

In regard to this clone: One junction end does not reproduce the germline sequence, and a read error may be involved. The genes are TRBV7-9 and TRBJ2-1; possible D gene TRBD2, 6 bases. CDR1 and CDR2 from the germline V gene are SEHNR and FQNEAQ (reference sequence). The CDR3 is made up of 14 amino acids. CDR3 nucleotides: TGTGCCAGCGGTGCACCCGGGACTTTCTATGAGCAGCTCTTC. It translates to CASGAPGTFYEQLF.

The chain joins TRBV29-1 to TRBJ2-3, with 9 bases lining up with TRBD2. In germline, CDR1 is SQVTM, CDR2 ANQGSEA. The CDR3 covers 14 residues. The V segment lost 3 bases and the J segment 3 bases; nucleotides outside the gene matches: 4. The CDR3 loop reads CSVDLLAGTDTQYF. The CDR3 DNA reads as TGCAGCGTTGACCTTCTAGCGGGGACAGATACGCAGTATTTT.

The chain has TRBV4-2 and TRBJ2-7, with D uncertain. V shed 11 bases and J shed 3 bases, with 14 bases lying between them. The CDR3 is made up of 12 amino acids. The V gene's germline CDR1 is LGHNA and CDR2 YNFKEQ. CDR3 protein: CAAGSLGYEQYF. The CDR3 DNA sequence: TGTGCCGCAGGCTCGCTGGGCTACGAGCAGTACTTC.

This chain joins TRBV10-1 and TRBJ2-5; TRBD1 matches at 9 bases. This CDR3 is 15 amino acids long. Per the germline V gene, CDR1 is WNHNN and CDR2 is SYGVQD (reference sequence). V lost 0 bases and J lost 1; bases outside the gene matches: 0. The CDR3 DNA reads as TGCGCCAGCAGTGAGTCGACAGGGGGCCAAGAGACCCAGTACTTC. Its protein product is CASSESTGGQETQYF.

The CDR3 loop reads CASGLYRGLGYTEAFF. In DNA form, the CDR3 reads TGTGCCAGCGGACTTTACAGGGGGCTGGGGTACACTGAAGCTTTCTTT. This chain uses TRBV5-6 with TRBJ1-1, with 9 nucleotides matching TRBD1. In germline, CDR1 is SGHDT, CDR2 YYEEEE. The V segment lost 7 bases and the J segment 3 bases; nucleotides outside the gene matches: 13. The CDR3 covers 16 residues.

V and J are TRBV18 and TRBJ2-7; 8 nucleotides match TRBD1. There are 14 residues in the CDR3. The V gene's germline CDR1 is KGHSH and CDR2 LQKENI. V lost 2 bases to trimming and J lost 5 bases; unmatched junction nucleotides: 5. The CDR3 region is CASSPRQGRHEQYF. The CDR3 DNA sequence: TGTGCCAGCTCACCAAGACAGGGGCGCCACGAGCAGTACTTC.

This chain uses TRBV2 with TRBJ2-1; 13 bases are shared with TRBD2. Germline V gene sequence: CDR1 SNHLY, CDR2 FYNNEI. V lost 7 bases, J lost 8 bases, and 11 bases stayed unmatched. The CDR3 spans 16 residues. CDR3 protein: CASTWDGTSGKYEQFF. The CDR3 DNA sequence: TGTGCCAGCACCTGGGACGGGACTAGCGGGAAATATGAGCAGTTCTTC.

This chain connects TRBV6-5 to TRBJ1-3; D remains ambiguous. The CDR3 is 13 amino acids. Trimming took off 6 bases at V and 1 base at J, with 7 bases between the two ends. The germline V gene has CDR1 MNHEY and CDR2 SVGAGI. CDR3: CASSPQSGNTIYF. For the CDR3, the DNA is TGTGCCAGCAGCCCACAGTCTGGAAACACCATATATTTT.

This sequence joins TRBV28 and TRBJ1-6, with TRBD1 as a possible D gene (5 bases). The germline CDR1 and CDR2 sequences are MDHEN and SYDVKM. This CDR3 has 15 residues. V gave up 5 bases and J gave up 8 bases, with 16 bases separating them. In DNA, the CDR3 is TGTGCCAGCAGTCCCACTACAGGTATTGATTCACCCCTCCACTTT. It codes for CASSPTTGIDSPLHF.

This sequence joins TRBV27 and TRBJ2-1, with TRBD2 matching over 12 bases. Germline loops: CDR1 MNHEY, CDR2 SMNVEV (reference sequence). V lost 9 bases and J lost 4; bases outside the gene matches: 7. CDR3 length equals 15 residues. CDR3 loop: CASAAGLAGYNEQFF. DNA of the CDR3: TGTGCCAGTGCTGCCGGACTAGCGGGGTACAATGAGCAGTTCTTC.

As concerns this clone: This CDR3 is also generated by other DNA sequences in the sample. The chain carries TRBV5-6 and TRBJ2-3, with 15 bases fitting TRBD2. The CDR3 covers 19 residues. Germline V gene lookup returns CDR1 SGHDT and CDR2 YYEEEE. The J segment lost 1 base and the V segment lost 2 bases, leaving 8 bases of the junction unmatched. In nucleotides, the CDR3 is TGTGCCAGCAGCTTCTGGACTAGCGGGAGGGCCCTTGGCACAGATACGCAGTATTTT. This gives the protein CASSFWTSGRALGTDTQYF.

This chain links TRBV15 with TRBJ2-7, with 8 bases matching TRBD2. Trimming took 5 bases from V and 0 from J; bases not matched to a gene: 3. The CDR3 has 14 residues. Germline V gene data show CDR1 as LNHNV and CDR2 as YYDKDF (reference sequence). CDR3 region: CATSLAGGSYEQYF. The CDR3 bases are TGTGCCACCAGCTTGGCGGGGGGCTCCTACGAGCAGTACTTC.

This chain joins TRBV7-3 and TRBJ1-6; D gene uncertain. The CDR3 length is 14 residues. CDR1 and CDR2 (germline): SGHTA, FQGTGA. V lost 1 base and J lost 6, with 7 bases in between. The CDR3 region is CASSLRRSNSPLHF. The CDR3 nucleotides read TGTGCCAGCAGCTTAAGGAGGAGTAATTCACCCCTCCACTTT. The variable domain in full, completed from reference TRBV7-3 and TRBJ1-6, reads GAGVSQTPSNKVTEKGKYVELRCDPISGHTALYWYRQSLGQGPEFLIYFQGTGAADDSGLPNDRFFAVRPEGSVSTLKIQRTERGDSAVYLCASSLRRSNSPLHFGNGTRLTVT.

V and J are TRBV6-5 and TRBJ1-3; no reliable D call. In germline, CDR1 is MNHEY, CDR2 SVGAGI. The CDR3 is 13 residues long. V was trimmed by 5 bases and J by 4 bases, leaving 9 bases between them. The CDR3 region has the DNA TGTGCCAGCAGTCCCGGTCGGGGAAACACCATATATTTT. This gives the protein CASSPGRGNTIYF.

Remarks on this clone: One end of the junction does not line up with germline, which may come from a read error. The J gene is TRBJ1-4, the V gene TRBV4-3; D not resolved. This CDR3 is built from 14 residues. CDR1 is LGHNA, CDR2 YSLEER, per germline. CDR3 in DNA: TGCGCCAGCAGCCAAGATCTTCTCACAGCTAATACTGTTTTT. Translating gives CASSQDLLTANTVF.

This sequence joins TRBV6-5 and TRBJ2-1; no clear D. This CDR3 comprises 13 residues. Trimming removed 5 bases from V and 4 bases from J, with 9 bases in between. Germline values: CDR1 MNHEY, CDR2 SVGAGI. The CDR3 here is CASSTTTYNEQFF. CDR3 DNA sequence: TGTGCCAGCAGTACCACGACTTACAATGAGCAGTTCTTC.

The genes are TRBV25-1 and TRBJ1-5; TRBD1 aligns across 9 bases. Germline values: CDR1 MGHDK, CDR2 SYGVNS. The CDR3 is made up of 14 amino acids. Unmatched junction bases numbered 6, after V lost 5 bases and J lost 7 bases. The CDR3 reads CASSTQGAYQPQHF. CDR3 nucleotide sequence: TGTGCCAGCAGTACACAGGGGGCTTACCAGCCCCAGCATTTT.

The chain carries TRBV4-1 and TRBJ2-5, with 9 nucleotides matching TRBD2. The length of the CDR3 is 16 residues. V was clipped by 0 bases and J by 5 bases; unmatched bases: 7. Germline-derived CDR1 and CDR2 are MGHRA and YSYEKL. The CDR3 coding sequence is TGCGCCAGCAGCCAAGAGAGCGGGGGGTCATTTGAGACCCAGTACTTC. Encoded protein: CASSQESGGSFETQYF.

The V and J genes are TRBV27 and TRBJ2-7, with 8 positions matching TRBD1. The CDR3 covers 12 residues. Germline values: CDR1 MNHEY, CDR2 SMNVEV (reference sequence). V lost 10 bases to trimming and J lost 3 bases; unmatched junction nucleotides: 5. CDR3 in DNA: TGTGCCACCAAAACAGGGGGCTACGAGCAGTACTTC. Residues: CATKTGGYEQYF.

This chain links TRBV27 with TRBJ2-3; 11 bases match TRBD2. Germline trimming cut 6 bases from V and 4 bases from J; bases unmatched to any gene: 9. The germline CDR1 and CDR2 sequences are MNHEY and SMNVEV (reference sequence). This CDR3 has 16 residues. CDR3 nucleotides: TGTGCCAGCAGCCCTACTAGCGGGAGTTGGGCAGATACGCAGTATTTT. Its translation: CASSPTSGSWADTQYF.

The rearrangement joins TRBV10-3 to TRBJ1-1; 8 positions agree with TRBD1. This CDR3 has 17 residues. J was trimmed by 3 bases and V by 0 bases; bases with no gene match: 9. Germline V gene lookup returns CDR1 ENHRY and CDR2 SYGVKD. CDR3 protein: CAISESPPGQGHTEAFF. The CDR3 coding sequence is TGTGCCATCAGTGAGTCCCCCCCTGGACAGGGACACACTGAAGCTTTCTTT.

The chain recombines TRBV6-6 with TRBJ2-3; 10 bases agree with TRBD1. The CDR3 spans 12 residues. CDR1 MNHNY and CDR2 SVGAGI come from the germline V gene (reference sequence). V dropped 10 bases and J dropped 4; count of bases not matched to a gene: 2. DNA of the CDR3: TGTGCCATAGGACAGGGGGCAGATACGCAGTATTTT. Protein product: CAIGQGADTQYF.

This clone has more than one count but fewer than ten. This chain links TRBV7-2 with TRBJ1-5; TRBD1 agrees at 8 bases. V was clipped by 7 bases and J by 4 bases; unmatched bases: 12. Germline-derived CDR1 and CDR2 are SGHTA and FQGNSA. The CDR3 length is 16 residues. CDR3 DNA sequence: TGTGCCAGCACCCAAACCATCGGGACAGGTAATCAGCCCCAGCATTTT. Encoded protein: CASTQTIGTGNQPQHF.

The chain employs TRBV2 and TRBJ2-3; possibly TRBD1 for D (5 bases). Germline CDR1 reads SNHLY; CDR2 reads FYNNEI. The CDR3 is 12 residues long. Deletions cut 4 bases from V and 5 bases from J, with 7 bases between. The CDR3 is CASSGQLDTQYF. CDR3 DNA sequence: TGTGCCAGCAGTGGACAGTTAGATACGCAGTATTTT.